This TCR beta chain was observed in a study of cytomegalovirus exposure and HLA in healthy donors. The PCR contained 60 Vbeta and 13 Jbeta primers. The method was immunoSEQ multiplex PCR; TCRdb's version includes in-frame clones alone and lacks a portion of them. The table shows tens of thousands of clones, with around 76% occurring only once. This clone has only one observation. V dropped 0 bases and J dropped 8 bases, with 13 bases sitting between them. The germline gives CDR1 MNHEY, CDR2 SVGAGI. The CDR3 is 14 residues long. The chain has TRBV6-5 and TRBJ1-2; D is unclear. The receptor comes from a man aged 30-40 years in good health and CMV-seropositive. The sample taken for sequencing was PBMCs. This CDR3 reads CASSYSNYPGGYTF. The DNA for the CDR3 is TGTGCCAGCAGTTACTCGAACTACCCTGGCGGCTACACCTTC.